This TCR beta chain was captured in a study of T cell repertoires in cytomegalovirus infection. On the study more broadly: A matching HLA type, together with CMV infection, was signaled by public TCR beta signatures.

Ten or more counts support this clonotype. TCRdb used MiXCR to reprocess the reads, holding one entry per CDR3 protein. Here the sample spans 100,000 or so distinct CDR3 sequences, 16% being singletons. Germline V gives CDR1 MDHEN, CDR2 SYDVKM. V shed 6 bases and J shed 4 bases, with 12 bases lying between them. This CDR3 is built from 13 residues. The specimen was PBMCs. V is TRBV28 and J is TRBJ1-2, with D possibly matching TRBD1 (6 bases). The sequence was collected from a human donor in good health (CMV status not recorded). Some clones in this sample may be carry-over from other donors' samples. This CDR3 reads CASSQDSLYGYTF. CDR3 DNA sequence: TGTGCCAGCAGCCAGGACAGCCTCTATGGCTACACCTTC.